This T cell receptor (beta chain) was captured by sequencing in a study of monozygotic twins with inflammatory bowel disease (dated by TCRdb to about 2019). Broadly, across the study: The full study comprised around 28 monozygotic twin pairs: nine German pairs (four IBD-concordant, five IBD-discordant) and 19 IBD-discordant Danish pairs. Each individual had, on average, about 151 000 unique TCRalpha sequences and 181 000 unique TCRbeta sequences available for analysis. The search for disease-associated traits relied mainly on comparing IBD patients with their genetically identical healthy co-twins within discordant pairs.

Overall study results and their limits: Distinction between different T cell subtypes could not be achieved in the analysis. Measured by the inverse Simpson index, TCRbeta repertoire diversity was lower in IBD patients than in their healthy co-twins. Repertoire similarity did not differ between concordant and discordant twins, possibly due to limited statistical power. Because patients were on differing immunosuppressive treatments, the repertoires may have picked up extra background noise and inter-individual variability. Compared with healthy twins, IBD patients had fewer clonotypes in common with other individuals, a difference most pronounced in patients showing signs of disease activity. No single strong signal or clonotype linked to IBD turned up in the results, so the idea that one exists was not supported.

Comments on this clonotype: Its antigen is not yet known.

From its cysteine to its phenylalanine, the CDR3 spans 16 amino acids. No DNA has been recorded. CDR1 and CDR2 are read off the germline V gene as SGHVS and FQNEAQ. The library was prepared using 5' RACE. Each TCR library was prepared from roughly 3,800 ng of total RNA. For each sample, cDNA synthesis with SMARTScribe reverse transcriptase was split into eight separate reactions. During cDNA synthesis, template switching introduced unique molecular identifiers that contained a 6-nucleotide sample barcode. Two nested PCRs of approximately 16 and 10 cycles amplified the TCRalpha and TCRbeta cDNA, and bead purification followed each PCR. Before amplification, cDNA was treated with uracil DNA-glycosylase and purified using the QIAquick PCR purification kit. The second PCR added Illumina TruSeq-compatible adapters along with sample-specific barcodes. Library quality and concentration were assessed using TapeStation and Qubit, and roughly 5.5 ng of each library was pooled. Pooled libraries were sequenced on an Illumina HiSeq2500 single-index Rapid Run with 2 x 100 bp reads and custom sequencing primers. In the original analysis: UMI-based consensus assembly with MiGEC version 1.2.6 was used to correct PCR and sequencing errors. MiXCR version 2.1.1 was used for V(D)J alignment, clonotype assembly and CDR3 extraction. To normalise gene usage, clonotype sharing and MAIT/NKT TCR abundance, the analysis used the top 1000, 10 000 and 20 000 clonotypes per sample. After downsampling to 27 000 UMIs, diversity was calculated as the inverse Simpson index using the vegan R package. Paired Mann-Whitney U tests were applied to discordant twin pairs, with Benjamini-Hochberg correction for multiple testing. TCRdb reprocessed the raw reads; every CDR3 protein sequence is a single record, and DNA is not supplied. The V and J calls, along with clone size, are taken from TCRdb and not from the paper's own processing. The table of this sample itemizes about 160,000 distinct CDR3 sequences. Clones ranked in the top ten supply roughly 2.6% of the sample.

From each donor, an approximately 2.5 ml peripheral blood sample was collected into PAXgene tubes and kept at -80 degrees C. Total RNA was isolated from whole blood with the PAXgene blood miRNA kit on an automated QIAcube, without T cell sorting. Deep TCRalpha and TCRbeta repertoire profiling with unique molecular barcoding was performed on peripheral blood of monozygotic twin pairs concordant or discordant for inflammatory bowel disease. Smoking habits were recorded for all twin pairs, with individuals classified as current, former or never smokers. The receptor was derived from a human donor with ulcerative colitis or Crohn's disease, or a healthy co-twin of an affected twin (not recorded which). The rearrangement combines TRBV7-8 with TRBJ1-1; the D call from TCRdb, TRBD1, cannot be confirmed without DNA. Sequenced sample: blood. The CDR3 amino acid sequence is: CASSFPRYRKNTEAFF.